The 10 T cell receptor beta chains presented below share a single source sample, sequenced in a study of blood T cell repertoires in COVID-19. Profiling relied on immunoSEQ multiplex PCR, and the TCRdb table lists in-frame clones only, not all of them. The repertoire has approximately 200,000 clones, under 90% of them found once; the top ten carry 8% to 11%. Input material: peripheral blood. Receptors originate from an elderly woman with COVID-19, enrolled during active disease.

The chain recombines TRBV10-2 with TRBJ1-1; TRBD1 is a possible D gene (5 bases). The CDR3 has 13 amino acids. Trimming pared 2 bases from V and 6 bases from J, leaving 10 bases between. Germline CDR1 is WSHSY and CDR2 is SAAADI. CDR3 nucleotide sequence: TGCGCCAGCAGTGAGCCAGGGAGGGCTGAAGCTTTCTTT. Protein sequence: CASSEPGRAEAFF.

The rearrangement joins TRBV5-8 to TRBJ1-5; no clear D. Germline V gene lookup returns CDR1 SGHTS and CDR2 YDEGEE. The CDR3 runs to 15 residues. Trimming shortened V by 3 bases and J by 5 bases, and 15 bases separated the two germline ends. The DNA of the CDR3 is TGTGCCAGCAGCTGGAGAGGGATAGGGTATCAGCCCCAGCATTTT. It is translated as CASSWRGIGYQPQHF.

The rearrangement uses TRBV4-3 and TRBJ2-7; no clear D. Germline CDR1 and CDR2: LGHNA and YSLEER. This CDR3 contains 15 residues. V dropped 1 base and J dropped 5 bases, with 15 bases sitting between them. The CDR3: CASSQANGQAHEQYF. The DNA for the CDR3 is TGCGCCAGCAGCCAAGCTAATGGCCAGGCCCACGAGCAGTACTTC.

CDR3 DNA: TGTGCCAGCAGTAGACAGAATGTGGACTCTGGAAACACCATATATTTT. Its translation is CASSRQNVDSGNTIYF. V usage is TRBV6-6 and J usage is TRBJ1-3; the D gene is possibly TRBD1 (5 bases). V gave up 5 bases and J gave up 0 bases, with 14 bases separating them. Germline V CDR1 and CDR2: MNHNY, SVGAGI (reference sequence). CDR3 size: 16 residues.

This sequence joins TRBV7-9 and TRBJ1-1; D gene ambiguous. The CDR3 is 14 amino acids. CDR1 SEHNR and CDR2 FQNEAQ come from the germline V gene (reference sequence). V dropped 4 bases and J dropped 6 bases, with 15 bases sitting between them. CDR3 protein: CASSYLGSPAEAFF. The CDR3 DNA reads TGTGCCAGCAGCTACCTTGGGAGTCCGGCTGAAGCTTTCTTT.

The chain links TRBV5-1 to TRBJ1-1; D not certain. The V gene's germline CDR1 is SGHRS and CDR2 YFSETQ. The CDR3 has 16 amino acids. V gave up 0 bases and J gave up 6 bases, with 18 bases separating them. The CDR3 nucleotides are TGCGCCAGCAGCTTGGGGAGTTCCCCCTTGGGAGCTGAAGCTTTCTTT. Translation gives CASSLGSSPLGAEAFF.

This rearrangement joins TRBV28 to TRBJ1-1; D gene ambiguous. Germline V gene data show CDR1 as MDHEN and CDR2 as SYDVKM. V was pared by 2 bases and J by 0 bases, with 13 bases between. This CDR3 has 16 residues. CDR3 bases: TGTGCCAGCAGTTTAATTGGTACGGGTGTGAACACTGAAGCTTTCTTT. It codes for CASSLIGTGVNTEAFF.

In this sample, this clone turned up once. This CDR3 is CASSLEGLRGSGELFF. The CDR3 DNA is TGCGCCAGCAGCTTGGAAGGACTACGGGGCTCCGGGGAGCTGTTTTTT. The gene calls are TRBV5-1 and TRBJ2-2, with D maybe TRBD2 (6 bases). The CDR3 runs 16 residues. The germline V and J ends were trimmed by 0 bases and 6 bases, with 15 bases remaining between them. From germline, CDR1 is SGHRS and CDR2 YFSETQ.

V gene TRBV18 combines with J gene TRBJ1-2; tentatively, D is TRBD1 (6 bases). The CDR3 has 12 residues. The V end lost 2 bases, the J end lost 7 bases, and 8 bases lay between the germline ends. Germline V gene data show CDR1 as KGHSH and CDR2 as LQKENI. CDR3 bases: TGTGCCAGCTCACCAAAAGGGGGTGGCTACACCTTC. Protein: CASSPKGGGYTF.

The J gene is TRBJ1-6, the V gene TRBV6-4, with TRBD1 matching over 9 bases. Germline trimming cut 6 bases from V and 6 bases from J; bases unmatched to any gene: 9. Germline loops: CDR1 MRHNA, CDR2 SNTAGT. This CDR3 is 16 amino acids long. For the CDR3, the DNA is TGTGCCAGCAGAACAGGGGGCGAAATTAGTAATTCACCCCTCCACTTT. This encodes CASRTGGEISNSPLHF.